This TCR beta chain comes out of a study of blood T cell repertoires in COVID-19. In the study overall: Some COVID-19 samples were acute and others convalescent; all came from the United States, Italy and Spain. Nucleic acid was either cDNA or gDNA, and it came from T cells, B-cell-depleted T cells, or PBMCs.

Authors' methods: Quantification of nucleated cells was approximated via reference gene primer amplification. Libraries were prepared by immunoSEQ multiplex PCR; TCRdb keeps only in-frame clonotypes and omits some of them. V and J calls and clone size are given by that table; D and trimming were obtained from the DNA. The sample contains roughly 150,000 clones, roughly nine tenths of which appear only once. The germline V gene has CDR1 MNHEY and CDR2 SVGAGI. V was trimmed by 2 bases and J by 2 bases, leaving 8 bases between them. This CDR3 has 14 residues. The sample consisted of peripheral blood. This sequence joins TRBV6-5 and TRBJ2-3, with D unresolved. This receptor was taken from an older woman with acute or convalescent COVID-19. As DNA, the CDR3 is TGTGCCAGCAGTTACGGGCAGGACACAGATACGCAGTATTTT. Translated, it gives CASSYGQDTDTQYF.